The 3 T cell receptor beta chains given below trace back to one sample, sequenced in a study of T cell responses to AZD1222 COVID-19 vaccine. Using immunoSEQ multiplex PCR, the repertoire was profiled, and TCRdb retains in-frame clones only, with some absent. This sample has some 150,000 clones, with 75% to 95% found just once. The source was peripheral blood, collected 28 days after the second AZD1222 dose. The receptors were sampled from an adult who received the AZD1222 COVID-19 vaccine.

J is TRBJ2-6 and V is TRBV6-5; D tentatively fits TRBD1 or TRBD2 (6 bases each). The CDR3 is made up of 14 amino acids. Between the trimmed V and J ends, which lost 0 bases and 12 bases, there was a span of 12 bases. In germline, CDR1 is MNHEY, CDR2 SVGAGI. The CDR3 nucleotides read TGTGCCAGCAGTTACTCGGGGGGCTGGGGCGTCCTGACTTTC. Its protein is CASSYSGGWGVLTF.

The rearrangement joins TRBV5-1 to TRBJ1-1, with D maybe TRBD1 (6 bases). The CDR3 covers 15 residues. V shed 0 bases and J shed 1 base, with 10 bases lying between them. Germline-derived CDR1 and CDR2 are SGHRS and YFSETQ. CDR3 protein: CASSLEGGANTEAFF. DNA for the CDR3: TGCGCCAGCAGCTTGGAAGGGGGGGCGAACACTGAAGCTTTCTTT.

The V and J genes are TRBV5-4 and TRBJ1-1; perhaps TRBD1 as D (5 bases). Germline V gene lookup returns CDR1 SGHNT and CDR2 YYREEE (reference sequence). This CDR3 contains 13 residues. The ends were cut back, 0 bases at V and 5 bases at J, with 8 bases in the middle. The CDR3 bases are TGTGCCAGCAGCTTGGCGGGGCGAACTGAAGCTTTCTTT. Its translation: CASSLAGRTEAFF.